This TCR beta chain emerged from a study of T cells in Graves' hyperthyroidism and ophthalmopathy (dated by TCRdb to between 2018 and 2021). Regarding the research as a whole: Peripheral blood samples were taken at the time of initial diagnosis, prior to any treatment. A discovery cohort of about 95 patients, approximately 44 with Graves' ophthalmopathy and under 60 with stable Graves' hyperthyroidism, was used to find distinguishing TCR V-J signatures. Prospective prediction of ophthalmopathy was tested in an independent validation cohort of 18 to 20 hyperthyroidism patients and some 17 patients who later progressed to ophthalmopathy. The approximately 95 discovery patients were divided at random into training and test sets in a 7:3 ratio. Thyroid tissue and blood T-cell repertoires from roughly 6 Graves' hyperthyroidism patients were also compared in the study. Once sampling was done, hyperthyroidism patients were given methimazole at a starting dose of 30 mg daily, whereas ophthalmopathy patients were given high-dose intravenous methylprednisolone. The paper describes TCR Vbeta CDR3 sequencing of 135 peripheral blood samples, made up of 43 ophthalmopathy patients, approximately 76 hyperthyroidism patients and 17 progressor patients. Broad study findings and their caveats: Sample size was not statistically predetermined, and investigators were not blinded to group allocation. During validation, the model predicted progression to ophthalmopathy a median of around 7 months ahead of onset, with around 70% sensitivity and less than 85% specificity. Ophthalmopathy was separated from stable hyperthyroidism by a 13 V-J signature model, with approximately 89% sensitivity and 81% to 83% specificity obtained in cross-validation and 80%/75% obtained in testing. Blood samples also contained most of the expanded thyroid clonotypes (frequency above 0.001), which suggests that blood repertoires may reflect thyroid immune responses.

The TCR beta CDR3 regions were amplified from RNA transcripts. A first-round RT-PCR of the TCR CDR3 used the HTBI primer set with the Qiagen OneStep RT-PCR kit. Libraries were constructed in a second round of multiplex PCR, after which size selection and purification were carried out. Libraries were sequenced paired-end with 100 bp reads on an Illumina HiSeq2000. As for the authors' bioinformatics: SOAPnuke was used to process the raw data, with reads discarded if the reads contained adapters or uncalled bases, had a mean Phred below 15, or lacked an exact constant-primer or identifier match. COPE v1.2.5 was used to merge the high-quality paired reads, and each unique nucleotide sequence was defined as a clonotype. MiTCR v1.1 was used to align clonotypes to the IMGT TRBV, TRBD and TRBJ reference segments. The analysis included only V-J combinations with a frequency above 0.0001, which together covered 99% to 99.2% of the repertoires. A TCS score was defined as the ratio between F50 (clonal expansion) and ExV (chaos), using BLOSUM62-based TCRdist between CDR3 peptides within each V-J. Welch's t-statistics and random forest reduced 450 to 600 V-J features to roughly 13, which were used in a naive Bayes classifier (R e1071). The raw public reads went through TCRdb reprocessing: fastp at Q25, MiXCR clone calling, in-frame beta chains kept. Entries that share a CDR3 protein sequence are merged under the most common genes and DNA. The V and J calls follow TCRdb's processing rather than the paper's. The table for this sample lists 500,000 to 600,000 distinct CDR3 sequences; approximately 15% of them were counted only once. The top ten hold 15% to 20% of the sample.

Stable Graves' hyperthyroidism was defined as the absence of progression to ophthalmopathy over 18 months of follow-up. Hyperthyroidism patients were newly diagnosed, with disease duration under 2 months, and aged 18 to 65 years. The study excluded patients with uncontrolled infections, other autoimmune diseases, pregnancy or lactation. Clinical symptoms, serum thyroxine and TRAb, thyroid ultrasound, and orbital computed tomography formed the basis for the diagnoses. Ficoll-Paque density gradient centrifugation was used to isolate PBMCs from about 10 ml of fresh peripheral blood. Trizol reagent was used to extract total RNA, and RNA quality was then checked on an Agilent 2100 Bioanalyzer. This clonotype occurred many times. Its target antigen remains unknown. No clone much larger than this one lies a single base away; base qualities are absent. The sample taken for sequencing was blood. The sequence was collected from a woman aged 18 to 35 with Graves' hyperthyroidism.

The DNA sequence reads TGCGCCAGCAACTTAGCGGATTTAAACTACAATGAGCAGTTCTTC. It translates as CASNLADLNYNEQFF. The sequence joins TRBV5-1 to TRBJ2-1, with TRBD2 as a weak D call on 6 bases. The germline V gene supplies CDR1 SGHRS and CDR2 YFSETQ. The CDR3 has 15 amino acids, counting the end cysteine and phenylalanine. Kept here is only the CDR3 DNA, which spans 45 bases and is read in frame from base 1. V is reduced by 6 bases and J by 3 bases, leaving a spacing of 16 bases between them.